What follows are 6 T cell receptor beta chains derived from one specimen sequenced in a study of chemoradiotherapy in HPV16-positive cancers. Clones were read by immunoSEQ multiplex PCR, and TCRdb kept only the in-frame ones, dropping some. The table includes about 11,000 clones, 65% to 80% detected once. Collection of the sample occurred from a patient who underwent chemoradiotherapy. The source of these receptors is a human donor with HPV-associated anogenital cancer.

This clone was counted only a few times. The chain has TRBV9 and TRBJ2-3, with TRBD1 matching over 9 bases. Germline V gene lookup returns CDR1 SGDLS and CDR2 YYNGEE. The V and J ends lost 4 bases and 3 bases, in that order; junction bases with no gene match: 12. The CDR3 totals 17 residues. As DNA, the CDR3 is TGTGCCAGCAGCTCAAGGCCGGGACAGGGTAGGACAGATACGCAGTATTTT. Translation: CASSSRPGQGRTDTQYF.

This clone was found once. CDR3 sequence (DNA): TGTGCCAGCAGTGAAGCCGCAGGGGAAGGGTACACTGAAGCTTTCTTT. Protein: CASSEAAGEGYTEAFF. The chain recombines TRBV6-1 with TRBJ1-1; D perhaps matches TRBD1 (6 bases). Trimming removed 0 bases at V and 3 bases at J, with 14 bases between. The CDR3 is made up of 16 amino acids. From germline, CDR1 is MNHNS and CDR2 SASEGT.

The sample holds one count of this clone. This chain uses TRBV9 with TRBJ2-2, with TRBD2 matching 10 bases. The CDR3 sequence is 16 residues long. The germline gives CDR1 SGDLS, CDR2 YYNGEE. V was pared by 0 bases and J by 9 bases, with 8 bases of the junction left unmatched. DNA for the CDR3: TGTGCCAGCAGCGTAGAGGCTAGCGGGAGAGGATGGGAGCTGTTTTTT. This gives the protein CASSVEASGRGWELFF.

The CDR3 DNA sequence: TGTGCCAGCAGCTTACTTCCGAGCACCGGGGAGCTGTTTTTT. Protein product: CASSLLPSTGELFF. The chain joins TRBV11-3 to TRBJ2-2; D not certain. CDR1 is SGHNT and CDR2 is YENEEA in the germline V gene. V lost 2 bases and J lost 4, with 8 bases in between. The CDR3 runs 14 residues. Full variable domain (missing parts from reference TRBV11-3 and TRBJ2-2): EAGVVQSPRYKIIEKKQPVAFWCNPISGHNTLYWYLQNLGQGPELLIRYENEEAVDDSQLPKDRFSAERLKGVDSTLKIQPAELGDSAVYLCASSLLPSTGELFFGEGSRLTVL.

The V and J genes are TRBV13 and TRBJ2-7; 7 bases are shared with TRBD1. This CDR3 is 18 amino acids long. Germline lookup yields CDR1 PRHDT and CDR2 FYEKMQ (reference sequence). V lost 1 base to trimming and J lost 3 bases; unmatched junction nucleotides: 15. CDR3 coding DNA: TGTGCCAGCAGCTTAGTGGGGGACAGCAATGGCGGCTACTACGAGCAGTACTTC. Translation gives CASSLVGDSNGGYYEQYF.

This sequence joins TRBV19 and TRBJ2-1; 14 bases map to TRBD2. V lost 5 bases to trimming and J lost 0 bases; unmatched junction nucleotides: 9. CDR1 is LNHDA, CDR2 SQIVND, per germline (reference sequence). CDR3 size: 19 residues. In DNA form, the CDR3 reads TGTGCCAGTAGTTTCGGACTAGCGGGAGGACCGAGCTCCTACAATGAGCAGTTCTTC. This translates into CASSFGLAGGPSSYNEQFF.